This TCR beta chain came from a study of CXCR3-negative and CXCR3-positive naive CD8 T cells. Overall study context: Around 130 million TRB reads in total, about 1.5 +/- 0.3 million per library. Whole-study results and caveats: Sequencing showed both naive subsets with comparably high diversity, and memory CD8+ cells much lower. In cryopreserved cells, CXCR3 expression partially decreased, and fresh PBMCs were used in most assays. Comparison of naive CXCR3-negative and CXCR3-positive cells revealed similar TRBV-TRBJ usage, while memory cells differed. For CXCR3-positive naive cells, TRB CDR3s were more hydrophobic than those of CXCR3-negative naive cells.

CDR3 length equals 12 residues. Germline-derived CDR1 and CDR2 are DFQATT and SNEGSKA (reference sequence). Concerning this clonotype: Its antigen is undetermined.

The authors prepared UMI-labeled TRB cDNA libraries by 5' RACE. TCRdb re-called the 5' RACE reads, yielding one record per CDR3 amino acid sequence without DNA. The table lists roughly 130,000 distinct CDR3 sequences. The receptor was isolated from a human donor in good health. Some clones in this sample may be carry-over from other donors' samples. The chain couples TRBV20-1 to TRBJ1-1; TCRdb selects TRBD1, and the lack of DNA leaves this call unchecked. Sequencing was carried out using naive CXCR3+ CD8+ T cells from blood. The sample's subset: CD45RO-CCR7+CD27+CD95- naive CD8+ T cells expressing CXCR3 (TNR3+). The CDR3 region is CSASEGGTEAFF.